This is a list of T cell receptor beta chains from one sample in a study of T cells in localized non-small cell lung cancer. Measured with immunoSEQ multiplex PCR; TCRdb has only the in-frame clones, and not every one. The sample records 45,000 to 70,000 clones, around 86% being singletons. Sequenced material: peripheral blood, taken before any cancer treatment. These receptors were taken from a woman aged 35 to 75 with stage I lung adenocarcinoma. Each CDR3 is given with its conserved first and last residue. The order of the fields is CDR3 DNA, CDR3 protein, clone size, V gene, D gene, J gene. D genes are given only for firm matches. Part of the rows lack a size; the others show once, few, many or a class for expanded clones.

TGTGCCAGCAGCTTGGACAGGCGGCCGCATAGCAATCAGCCCCAGCATTTT CASSLDRRPHSNQPQHF - TRBV7-2 TRBD1 TRBJ1-5
TGTGCCAGCAGCCGGCTACAGGGGGCCTACGAGCAGTACTTC CASSRLQGAYEQYF - TRBV7-2 TRBD1 TRBJ2-7
TGTGCCAGCAGTGAACCGACGTTGAGTCCCAGAGGCACAGATACGCAGTATTTT CASSEPTLSPRGTDTQYF - TRBV6-1 - TRBJ2-3
TGTGCCAGCAGCGTGGGACAGTTATCCTACGAGCAGTACTTC CASSVGQLSYEQYF - TRBV9 TRBD1 TRBJ2-7
TGTGCCAGCAGCTCTCAAGGGTTGGGGGAAAAACTGTTTTTT CASSSQGLGEKLFF - TRBV7-2 - TRBJ1-4
TGTGCCAGCAGAAAAGGGGTTGCGTCTGAAGCTTTCTTT CASRKGVASEAFF - TRBV7-9 - TRBJ1-1
TGTGCCAGTAGTAAACAGGCCACCTACACTGAAGCTTTCTTT CASSKQATYTEAFF - TRBV19 - TRBJ1-1
TGTGCCAGCAGCTTGTCCACCTATCAGCCCCAGCATTTT CASSLSTYQPQHF - TRBV5-5 - TRBJ1-5
TGTGCCACTGAGCGGGGCGCCGGGGAGACCCAGTACTTC CATERGAGETQYF - TRBV7-2 TRBD2 TRBJ2-5
TGTGCCAGCAGCGTAGCCGAATATAATTCACCCCTCCACTTT CASSVAEYNSPLHF - TRBV9 - TRBJ1-6
TGTGCCAGCAGCCGGGGACACGCTAGCTACGAGCAGTACTTC CASSRGHASYEQYF - TRBV7-2 - TRBJ2-7
TGTGCCAGCAGGCAGGGGGGATTCTCCGGGGAGCTGTTTTTT CASRQGGFSGELFF - TRBV28 - TRBJ2-2
TGTGCCAGCAGCTTAGTCGGGGGGCTCGCAGATACGCAGTATTTT CASSLVGGLADTQYF - TRBV7-2 - TRBJ2-3
TGTGCCAGCAGTCCTTATGACGGATACCAAGAGACCCAGTACTTC CASSPYDGYQETQYF - TRBV27 - TRBJ2-5
TGTGCCAGCAGTGAAACCTGGGACAAATCCCGAGCTTTCTTT CASSETWDKSRAFF - TRBV25-1 - TRBJ1-1
TGTGCCAGCAGTGATCAACCCCCCTTGAACACTGAAGCTTTCTTT CASSDQPPLNTEAFF - TRBV2 - TRBJ1-1
TGTGCCAGCAGTTACCCCGGGGCAGGGGGCGAGCAGTACTTC CASSYPGAGGEQYF once TRBV6-5 TRBD1 TRBJ2-7
TGTGCCAGCAGCGTAGATCCAGGGGGACTTGCAGATACGCAGTATTTT CASSVDPGGLADTQYF - TRBV9 - TRBJ2-3
TGCGCCAGCAGCCAAGATGGTCCAGGGGGGAATTCACCCCTCCACTTT CASSQDGPGGNSPLHF - TRBV4-3 TRBD1 TRBJ1-6
TGCGCCAGCAGCTTGGAGGGGTCAGCTAATGAAAAACTGTTTTTT CASSLEGSANEKLFF - TRBV5-1 - TRBJ1-4
TGTGCCAGCAGCTTGGACAGGTTAACAGGAAACACCATATATTTT CASSLDRLTGNTIYF - TRBV5-6 - TRBJ1-3
TGTGCCAGCCGAGCACTTGGCTACACCTTC CASRALGYTF - TRBV30 - TRBJ1-2
TGTGCCAGCAGTGGAGACAGGGGTGGGACAGATACGCAGTATTTT CASSGDRGGTDTQYF once TRBV6-1 TRBD1 TRBJ2-3
TGTGCCAGCAGCTTAGGGAGGGGTAGCGAGCAGTACTTC CASSLGRGSEQYF few TRBV7-9 - TRBJ2-7
TGTGCCAGCAGAACAGACAGGTCGGGAAAAGAGACCCAGTACTTC CASRTDRSGKETQYF - TRBV6-5 - TRBJ2-5
TGTGCCAGCAGTAGGACAGGGGGCAATTCACCCCTCCACTTT CASSRTGGNSPLHF - TRBV6-1 TRBD1 TRBJ1-6
TGTGCCAGCAGTTATGGGACAGTCAGCTCCTACGAGCAGTACTTC CASSYGTVSSYEQYF - TRBV27 TRBD1 TRBJ2-7
TGTGCCAGCAGCCTAGGTCATCGCACAGATACGCAGTATTTT CASSLGHRTDTQYF once TRBV7-6 - TRBJ2-3
TGTGCCAGTAGTACACAGGGGCCCTATGGCTACACCTTC CASSTQGPYGYTF - TRBV19 TRBD1 TRBJ1-2
TGTGCCAGTAGTATCGGGCGAGGGGACGAGCAGTACTTC CASSIGRGDEQYF - TRBV19 - TRBJ2-7
TGTGCCAGCAGTCGGTACAGGGACTCCTACGAGCAGTACTTC CASSRYRDSYEQYF - TRBV6-6 - TRBJ2-7
TGTGCCAGCAGTACTAGCGGGGGGTACAATGAGCAGTTCTTC CASSTSGGYNEQFF - TRBV7-9 TRBD2 TRBJ2-1
TGTGCCAGCAGTGAGGTCCTCAAATCCATAGATACGCAGTATTTT CASSEVLKSIDTQYF - TRBV2 - TRBJ2-3
TGTGCCAGTAGTATCAGGGGCAACACTGAAGCTTTCTTT CASSIRGNTEAFF few TRBV19 - TRBJ1-1
TGCGCCAGCAGCCAAGACTGGAAGGCCGGCAATCAGCCCCAGCATTTT CASSQDWKAGNQPQHF few TRBV4-3 - TRBJ1-5
TGTGCCAGCAGCTCCCTCGGGGGAAGGGGTCAGCCCCAGCATTTT CASSSLGGRGQPQHF - TRBV11-2 - TRBJ1-5
TGTGCCAGCATCAAAACATGGGGGACAGGGGATGGCTACACCTTC CASIKTWGTGDGYTF - TRBV6-1 TRBD1 TRBJ1-2
TGCGCCAGCAGCTTGAGAGGGGCCGATGAAGCTTTCTTT CASSLRGADEAFF - TRBV5-1 - TRBJ1-1
TGCGCCAGCAGCACCGGACTAGCGAGCACAGATACGCAGTATTTT CASSTGLASTDTQYF - TRBV5-1 TRBD2 TRBJ2-3
TGTGCCATCGGGAGGGGGGACAACTACGAGCAGTACTTC CAIGRGDNYEQYF - TRBV10-3 - TRBJ2-7
TGCGCCAGCAGCCAAAGCAAGGCGTACTCTGGAAACACCATATATTTT CASSQSKAYSGNTIYF - TRBV4-3 - TRBJ1-3
TGTGCCAGCAGACCTCCAGGGGGAGAGCGTGGCTACACCTTC CASRPPGGERGYTF - TRBV28 TRBD1 TRBJ1-2
TGTGCCAGCAGCTTAGACGGGTTGGGCTCCTACAATGAGCAGTTCTTC CASSLDGLGSYNEQFF - TRBV7-2 - TRBJ2-1
TGTGCCAGCTCACCACTACGGACAGGCGATCTTTATGGCTACACCTTC CASSPLRTGDLYGYTF - TRBV18 TRBD1 TRBJ1-2
TGTGCCAGCAGCCAGGAGGGACTAGCGGGGAATGAGCAGTTCTTC CASSQEGLAGNEQFF - TRBV7-2 TRBD2 TRBJ2-1
TGTGCCAGCAGCTTAGGGACAGGGGGCGTGAACCACGAGCAGTACTTC CASSLGTGGVNHEQYF - TRBV7-6 TRBD1 TRBJ2-7
TGTGCCAGCTCACGCGGACAGGGGAACACTGAAGCTTTCTTT CASSRGQGNTEAFF - TRBV18 TRBD1 TRBJ1-1
TGTGCCAGCAGCAATCTTGGGAATCTACAAGAGACCCAGTACTTC CASSNLGNLQETQYF - TRBV7-8 - TRBJ2-5
TGTGCCAGCAGCTTAGATTACGAGCAGTACTTC CASSLDYEQYF - TRBV7-9 - TRBJ2-7
TGTGCCAGCAGCCTCGGGACTTTGGGCTCTGATGAGCAGTTCTTC CASSLGTLGSDEQFF - TRBV9 - TRBJ2-1
TGTGCCAGCAGCTTAGGAAGGGGGGCCATCGGGGAGCTGTTTTTT CASSLGRGAIGELFF - TRBV7-2 - TRBJ2-2
TGTGCCAGCAGCGTCAGTACGGGGGCCAACGTCCTGACTTTC CASSVSTGANVLTF - TRBV5-5 - TRBJ2-6
TGCAGCGTCTCCGAGGGCCAAGAGACCCAGTACTTC CSVSEGQETQYF - TRBV29-1 - TRBJ2-5
TGTGCCAGTAGTATTTGGAAAGAGGCCTTCGTGGAGACTGAAGCTTTCTTT CASSIWKEAFVETEAFF - TRBV19 - TRBJ1-1
TGTGCCAGCAGCTTACAGGGGGTCGGGTTAATCACTGAAGCTTTCTTT CASSLQGVGLITEAFF - TRBV27 TRBD1 TRBJ1-1
TGTGCCAGCAGCTATTCTCCGGGACAGGGCTACGAGCAGTACTTC CASSYSPGQGYEQYF - TRBV13 TRBD1 TRBJ2-7
TGTGCCAGCAGCTTATCCTCTGGAAACACCATATATTTT CASSLSSGNTIYF - TRBV7-9 - TRBJ1-3
TGTGCCAGCAGCGCGATCAACTATGGCTACACCTTC CASSAINYGYTF few TRBV7-9 - TRBJ1-2
TGTGCCAGCAGCTTAGAGCGGGGCCCACAAGAGGCCCAGTACTTC CASSLERGPQEAQYF - TRBV7-8 TRBD2 TRBJ2-5